Following are 21 T cell receptor beta chains from one sample sequenced in a study of blood T cells in healthy people across ages. The use of a sample-barcoded 5' primer and a J-beta primer mix characterized a second PCR of roughly 6 to 12 cycles. TCRdb independently ran MiXCR on the 5' RACE reads; one entry per CDR3 protein. The repertoire holds 580,000 or so distinct CDR3 sequences, with 47% as singletons. Material: blood. These receptors were taken from a man older than 75 in good health.

This clonotype was detected a few times. The V call is TRBV7-2, the J call TRBJ2-1; TRBD2 is a possible D gene (6 bases). Germline V gives CDR1 SGHTA, CDR2 FQGNSA. V gave up 2 bases and J gave up 8 bases, with 19 bases separating them. The CDR3 covers 16 residues. In nucleotides, the CDR3 is TGTGCCAGCAGCTTAATTCGGCCCGGGGGTCTGGATGAGCAGTTCTTC. Translation gives CASSLIRPGGLDEQFF.

The V call is TRBV29-1, the J call TRBJ2-4; 10 bases align to TRBD1. The CDR3 length is 13 residues. V shed 4 bases and J 13 bases; nucleotides not matched to a gene: 10. Per germline, CDR1 SQVTM and CDR2 ANQGSEA. The CDR3 is CSVGGQGGREQYF. In DNA form, the CDR3 reads TGCAGCGTTGGTGGACAGGGGGGGCGTGAGCAGTACTTC. Supplemented by reference TRBV29-1 and TRBJ2-4, the full variable domain reads SAVISQKPSRDICQRGTSLTIQCQVDSQVTMMFWYRQQPGQSLTLIATANQGSEATYESGFVIDKFPISRPNLTFSTLTVSNMSPEDSSIYLCSVGGQGGREQYFGAGTRLSVL.

This clonotype appeared a few times. The gene calls are TRBV28 and TRBJ2-1; 10 nucleotides match TRBD2. Germline V gene sequence: CDR1 MDHEN, CDR2 SYDVKM. The CDR3 length is 14 residues. J gave up 6 bases and V 2 bases, and 1 base lay outside the gene matches. CDR3 residues: CASSLGLAVNEQFF. For the CDR3, the DNA is TGTGCCAGCAGTTTAGGACTAGCGGTCAATGAGCAGTTCTTC.

V usage is TRBV18 and J usage is TRBJ2-2; a possible D gene is TRBD2 (6 bases). The CDR3 contains 16 residues. Germline CDR1 is KGHSH and CDR2 is LQKENI. Trimming stripped 1 base from V and 3 bases from J, with 12 bases between. CDR3: CASSPRRDSDTGELFF. The CDR3 DNA follows: TGTGCCAGCTCACCACGCCGGGACTCAGACACCGGGGAGCTGTTTTTT.

The chain is built from TRBV11-1 and TRBJ2-5; D remains unclear. Trimming removed 4 bases at V and 1 base at J, with 10 bases between. The CDR3 loop spans 14 amino acids. CDR1 and CDR2 from the germline V gene are SGHAT and FQDESV (reference sequence). The CDR3 DNA is TGTGCCAGCAGCTCGGACCTACTCCAAGAGACCCAGTACTTC. Translating it yields CASSSDLLQETQYF.

This clonotype was observed at least ten times. The V call is TRBV7-9, the J call TRBJ2-3; D unclear. The length of the CDR3 is 13 residues. Germline assignment: CDR1 SEHNR and CDR2 FQNEAQ (reference sequence). Trimming took 1 base from V and 6 from J, leaving 8 bases between them. The CDR3 sequence: CASSLDHYDTQYF. CDR3 DNA: TGTGCCAGCAGCTTAGACCACTACGATACGCAGTATTTT. Using reference TRBV7-9 and TRBJ2-3 for the parts outside the CDR3, the full variable domain is DTGVSQNPRHKITKRGQNVTFRCDPISEHNRLYWYRQTLGQGPEFLTYFQNEAQLEKSRLLSDRFSAERPKGSFSTLEIQRTEQGDSAMYLCASSLDHYDTQYFGPGTRLTVL.

V and J are TRBV6-2 or TRBV6-3 and TRBJ2-1; tentatively, D is TRBD2 (6 bases). The CDR3 runs 14 residues. The V end lost 9 bases, the J end lost 8 bases, and 20 bases lay between the germline ends. Germline-derived CDR1 and CDR2 are MNHEY and SVGEGT. The CDR3, as DNA: TGTGCCAGTAGAACCGGCGGGAAAGGGGATGAGCAGTTCTTC. This encodes CASRTGGKGDEQFF.

The V gene is TRBV2, the J gene TRBJ2-1; no clear D. CDR1 SNHLY and CDR2 FYNNEI come from the germline V gene. V was clipped by 2 bases and J by 4 bases, with 3 bases between them. The CDR3 totals 12 residues. DNA for the CDR3: TGTGCCAGCAGTGAACTTTACAATGAGCAGTTCTTC. Encoded protein: CASSELYNEQFF. Full variable domain (remainder filled in from reference TRBV2 and TRBJ2-1): EPEVTQTPSHQVTQMGQEVILRCVPISNHLYFYWYRQILGQKVEFLVSFYNNEISEKSEIFDDQFSVERPDGSNFTLKIRSTKLEDSAMYFCASSELYNEQFFGPGTRLTVL.

The chain links TRBV20-1 to TRBJ2-7; TRBD1 matches 8 bases. CDR1 DFQATT and CDR2 SNEGSKA come from the germline V gene (reference sequence). V gave up 0 bases and J gave up 3 bases; unmatched junction bases: 10. The CDR3 has 16 residues. CDR3 protein: CSARDLTRTGNYEQYF. CDR3 DNA sequence: TGCAGTGCTAGAGACCTGACTCGGACAGGGAACTACGAGCAGTACTTC.

This chain uses TRBV12-3 or TRBV12-4 with TRBJ2-7; D possibly corresponds to TRBD1 (5 bases). The length of the CDR3 is 13 residues. V was trimmed by 4 bases and J by 4 bases, leaving 11 bases between them. CDR3 DNA: TGTGCCAGCAGTTGCAGGGTGGGTTACGAGCAGTACTTC. Its protein product is CASSCRVGYEQYF.

A remark on this clonotype: One end of the junction is discordant with germline, which a read error may explain. The chain links TRBV6-5 to TRBJ1-5; possibly TRBD1 for D (5 bases). From germline, CDR1 is MNHEY and CDR2 SVGAGI. The CDR3 is made up of 15 amino acids. The CDR3 spells CAGSPRQNSNQPQHF. The CDR3 nucleotides are TGTGCCGGCAGCCCGAGACAGAATAGCAATCAGCCCCAGCATTTT.

This chain connects TRBV7-2 to TRBJ1-2, with 8 bases aligning to TRBD1. The CDR3 sequence is 15 residues long. V was pared by 0 bases and J by 3 bases, with 3 bases of the junction left unmatched. In germline, CDR1 is SGHTA, CDR2 FQGNSA. CDR3 residues: CASSLAQGAHYGYTF. The CDR3 DNA follows: TGTGCCAGCAGCTTAGCGCAGGGGGCACACTATGGCTACACCTTC.

This clonotype was seen a handful of times. The rearrangement links TRBV4-1 to TRBJ1-2; 7 nucleotides line up with TRBD1. Losses at the gene ends were 0 bases for V and 5 bases for J; bases not matched to a gene: 9. The length of the CDR3 is 16 residues. Per germline, CDR1 MGHRA and CDR2 YSYEKL. For the CDR3, the DNA is TGCGCCAGCAGCCAAGATAGAAAGGGACAGACATATGGCTACACCTTC. Translation gives CASSQDRKGQTYGYTF.

This clonotype turned up a few times. CDR3 loop: CSAPGLAGGSDTQYF. CDR3 in DNA: TGCAGTGCTCCGGGACTAGCGGGGGGCTCAGATACGCAGTATTTT. The chain combines TRBV20-1 with TRBJ2-3, with 15 bases fitting TRBD2. The CDR3 is made up of 15 amino acids. Germline V CDR1 and CDR2: DFQATT, SNEGSKA (reference sequence). With 5 bases clipped from V and 4 bases from J, the junction kept 4 bases outside the gene matches.

This clonotype was seen a handful of times. This sequence joins TRBV29-1 and TRBJ1-1; D ambiguous. This CDR3 region has 12 residues. The germline gives CDR1 SQVTM, CDR2 ANQGSEA. Deletions cut 8 bases from V and 5 bases from J, with 15 bases between. The DNA of the CDR3 is TGCAGCTCAGGTCGACGGGATACTGAAGCTTTCTTT. Its translation: CSSGRRDTEAFF.

This clonotype was found a few times. The chain has TRBV10-3 and TRBJ2-5; 10 nucleotides line up with TRBD1. The trim removed 7 bases at V and 4 bases at J, leaving 3 bases unmatched. CDR3 length equals 13 residues. CDR1 is ENHRY and CDR2 is SYGVKD in the germline V gene. DNA for the CDR3: TGTGCCATCAATTGGGACAGGGGAGAGACCCAGTACTTC. This translates into CAINWDRGETQYF.

This clonotype was counted ten times or more. This rearrangement joins TRBV6-5 to TRBJ2-6; D unresolved. The V and J ends lost 8 bases and 3 bases respectively, with 14 bases between them. This CDR3 is built from 15 residues. Germline V CDR1 and CDR2: MNHEY, SVGAGI. CDR3 nucleotides: TGTGCCAGCCGAAGGTACGATGGTGGGGCCAACGTCCTGACTTTC. It codes for CASRRYDGGANVLTF.

This clonotype was observed at least ten times. V and J are TRBV6-6 and TRBJ2-1; 11 positions agree with TRBD2. CDR3 length equals 15 residues. The germline CDR1 and CDR2 sequences are MNHNY and SVGAGI (reference sequence). V lost 4 bases to trimming and J lost 7 bases; unmatched junction nucleotides: 6. CDR3 sequence reads: CASSFGTSGINEQFF. Written as DNA, the CDR3 is TGTGCCAGCAGTTTCGGGACTAGCGGAATAAATGAGCAGTTCTTC.

This clonotype has more than one count but fewer than ten. The gene calls are TRBV29-1 and TRBJ1-2; perhaps TRBD1 as D (5 bases). CDR3 length: 14 residues. The ends were cut back, 6 bases at V and 4 bases at J, with 18 bases in the middle. The germline V gene encodes CDR1 SQVTM and CDR2 ANQGSEA. CDR3: CSVGTDGGGYGYTF. CDR3 nucleotides: TGCAGCGTGGGGACGGACGGTGGGGGCTATGGCTACACCTTC. The full variable domain, its missing parts supplied by reference TRBV29-1 and TRBJ1-2, is SAVISQKPSRDICQRGTSLTIQCQVDSQVTMMFWYRQQPGQSLTLIATANQGSEATYESGFVIDKFPISRPNLTFSTLTVSNMSPEDSSIYLCSVGTDGGGYGYTFGSGTRLTVV.

The chain employs TRBV14 and TRBJ2-3, with unresolved D. The CDR3 loop spans 14 amino acids. The germline V gene has CDR1 SGHDN and CDR2 FVKESK. Trimming took off 0 bases at V and 8 bases at J, with 12 bases between the two ends. The CDR3 DNA is TGTGCCAGCAGCCAAGATCCCCGCGCCGTTACGCAGTATTTT. Protein product: CASSQDPRAVTQYF.

The chain recombines TRBV12-3 or TRBV12-4 with TRBJ1-1; no reliable D call. This CDR3 contains 12 residues. V gave up 6 bases and J gave up 11 bases, with 16 bases separating them. The CDR3, as DNA: TGTGCCAGCAGCCAGGACGGACTAGGGGCTTTCTTT. Its protein product is CASSQDGLGAFF.